These T cell receptor beta chains were read from a single sample in a study of patients and donors after allogeneic stem cell transplantation. One entry per CDR3 protein results from TCRdb running MiXCR on the RT-PCR reads. The sample lists 150,000 to 200,000 distinct CDR3 sequences, about a quarter occurring once. The sequenced sample was blood, either unsorted or a sorted T cell fraction (not recorded which). The receptors stem from a human donor who was either an allogeneic HSCT recipient or a stem cell or donor lymphocyte infusion donor (not recorded which). It is not recorded whose cells these are; they may come from a transplant donor. Each CDR3 is given with its conserved first and last residue. Each record gives: D gene, V gene, J gene, clone size, CDR3 DNA, CDR3 protein. D genes are given only for firm matches. The size of a clone is reported for some rows only, either as once, few or many, or as a class for expanded clones.

>TRBD2|TRBV11-1|TRBJ2-1|-
TGTGCCAGCAGCTTAAAGGGGCTAGCGGGGCGCTCCTACAATGAGCAGTTCTTC
CASSLKGLAGRSYNEQFF
>-|TRBV20-1|TRBJ2-5|few
TGCTCCTCGGGGGAACAGAATAGAGAGACCCAGTACTTC
CSSGEQNRETQYF
>TRBD1|TRBV10-3|TRBJ1-6|-
TGTGCCATCAGTGAGTTGTCTGGGACAGCTAATTCACCCCTCCACTTT
CAISELSGTANSPLHF
>TRBD1|TRBV9|TRBJ2-7|-
TGTGCCAGCAGCGCAGGGGGCAAGGACGAGCAGTACTTC
CASSAGGKDEQYF
>-|TRBV7-2|TRBJ1-4|-
TGTGCCAGCAGCTTAACGGGTCGGGATCTCGCCTGGGGTGAAAAACTGTTTTTT
CASSLTGRDLAWGEKLFF
>-|TRBV24-1|TRBJ2-1|-
TGTGCCACCAGTGATACCCGCGGGAAGGATGAGCAGTTCTTC
CATSDTRGKDEQFF
>-|TRBV20-1|TRBJ1-1|-
TGCAGTGCTAGAGATTATGGACGTGGGAACACTGAAGCTTTCTTT
CSARDYGRGNTEAFF
>-|TRBV6-2/TRBV6-3|TRBJ2-1|few
TGTGCCAGCAGTTACGAACCCAGAACCTACAATGAGCAGTTCTTC
CASSYEPRTYNEQFF
>-|TRBV5-4|TRBJ1-6|few
TGTGCCAGCAGCGGGCACGCCGAGAATTCACCCCTCCACTTT
CASSGHAENSPLHF
>-|TRBV27|TRBJ1-5|-
TGTGCCAGCAGTCCCTGGGTAGGGATCAATCAGCCCCAGCATTTT
CASSPWVGINQPQHF
>-|TRBV12-3/TRBV12-4|TRBJ1-1|many
TGTGCCAACCCCCCTTGGGCTTTCTTT
CANPPWAFF
>-|TRBV7-9|TRBJ2-3|few
TGTGCCAGCAGCCCGTCCGACAGGACGGATACGCAGTATTTT
CASSPSDRTDTQYF
>-|TRBV27|TRBJ2-3|few
TGTGCCAGCAGTTTAGTGAGGGTGAGCACAGATACGCAGTATTTT
CASSLVRVSTDTQYF
>-|TRBV7-9|TRBJ2-3|-
TGTGCCAGCAGCTTATGGCAGGGGAGAAATACGCAGTATTTT
CASSLWQGRNTQYF
>-|TRBV12-3/TRBV12-4|TRBJ2-7|-
TGTGCCAGCACCTCGACAGGTGGCACCTACGAGCAGTACTTC
CASTSTGGTYEQYF
>TRBD1|TRBV12-3/TRBV12-4|TRBJ1-5|-
TGTGCCAGCAGTTTTCAGGGGGCCGGCCAGCCCCAGCATTTT
CASSFQGAGQPQHF
>-|TRBV29-1|TRBJ2-3|-
TGCAGCGAACGGACAGATACGCAGTATTTT
CSERTDTQYF
>TRBD2|TRBV20-1|TRBJ2-2|-
TGCAGTGCTAGATCTCTAGCGGGAGGGGCGAACACCGGGGAGCTGTTTTTT
CSARSLAGGANTGELFF
>TRBD2|TRBV6-4|TRBJ2-2|-
TGTGCCAGCAGTCCTAGCGGGGGGAAGAACACCGGGGAGCTGTTTTTT
CASSPSGGKNTGELFF
>-|TRBV4-2|TRBJ1-5|few
TGTGCCAGCAGCTTGTACTCGGACAGAAATCAGCCCCAGCATTTT
CASSLYSDRNQPQHF